Below, 2 T cell receptor beta chains from the same sample are listed, as sequenced in a study of cytomegalovirus exposure and HLA in healthy donors. The PCR had 60 Vbeta and 13 Jbeta primers. Assay used: immunoSEQ multiplex PCR; TCRdb lists only in-frame clones, some missing. The sample yields some 140,000 clones, 74% seen once. Sequencing was done on a sample of PBMCs. Source of these receptors: a man aged 25 to 45 in good health and CMV-seronegative.

The chain uses TRBV30 and TRBJ1-3, with 11 bases aligning to TRBD1. This CDR3 is 15 amino acids long. Germline V lookup: CDR1 GTSNPN, CDR2 SVGIG (reference sequence). Trimming at V came to 1 base and at J to 7 bases, leaving 6 bases not matched to a gene. CDR3 nucleotide sequence: TGTGCCTGGAGTGCTACCGGACAGGGGGCGAACACCATATATTTT. Translating it yields CAWSATGQGANTIYF.

In DNA form, the CDR3 reads TGTGCCAGCAGCCGACAGGGCCTAGGTGGCGAGCAGTACTTC. Translated, it gives CASSRQGLGGEQYF. V gene TRBV14 combines with J gene TRBJ2-7; 7 nucleotides line up with TRBD1. V trimming: 4 bases; J trimming: 6 bases; junction bases outside the gene matches: 9. The CDR3 spans 14 residues. Germline values: CDR1 SGHDN, CDR2 FVKESK.